Following are 8 T cell receptor beta chains from one sample sequenced in a study of T cell responses to AZD1222 COVID-19 vaccine listed by TCRdb under 2021. The meaning of the sample's time point label: baseline before first vaccination. Libraries were made using the immunoSEQ multiplex PCR assay. TCRdb mirrors the immuneACCESS table, restricted to in-frame sequences. Some clones are absent from its copies; in checked studies, under half trace to an unresolved V gene, and the reason for the others is unknown. The sample includes around 100,000 clones, with roughly 90% observed a single time. The ten largest clones take up more than 15% of the sample. Sequencing was performed on peripheral blood, taken on day 0 of AZD1222 vaccination. The receptors derive from an adult in good health.

V is TRBV30 and J is TRBJ1-2; D not certain. V dropped 5 bases and J dropped 6 bases, with 16 bases sitting between them. CDR1 and CDR2 from the germline V gene are GTSNPN and SVGIG (reference sequence). The CDR3 is 13 residues long. The DNA for the CDR3 is TGTGCCTGGGGCACCAGCGGGGTTGATGGCTACACCTTC. Its protein is CAWGTSGVDGYTF. Variable domain in full (rest from reference TRBV30 and TRBJ1-2): SQTIHQWPATLVQPVGSPLSLECTVEGTSNPNLYWYRQAAGRGLQLLFYSVGIGQISSEVPQNLSASRPQDRQFILSSKKLLLSDSGFYLCAWGTSGVDGYTFGSGTRLTVV.

The chain recombines TRBV5-4 with TRBJ1-2, with D uncertain. Trimming removed 0 bases at V and 4 bases at J, with 7 bases between. This CDR3 comprises 13 residues. CDR1 SGHNT and CDR2 YYREEE come from the germline V gene (reference sequence). CDR3 in amino acids: CASSLGEGYGYTF. Written as DNA, the CDR3 is TGTGCCAGCAGCTTGGGAGAGGGCTATGGCTACACCTTC.

The chain couples TRBV4-1 to TRBJ2-7, with 9 positions matching TRBD1. The CDR3 totals 16 residues. CDR1 and CDR2 (germline): MGHRA, YSYEKL. V trimming: 0 bases; J trimming: 3 bases; junction bases outside the gene matches: 6. This CDR3 reads CASSQERGQGLYEQYF. The CDR3 nucleotides read TGCGCCAGCAGCCAAGAGAGGGGACAGGGACTCTACGAGCAGTACTTC.

This clone occurred a few times. The chain couples TRBV11-2 to TRBJ2-1; TRBD2 matches at 7 bases. The CDR3 is 14 residues long. J gave up 9 bases and V 1 base, and 6 bases lay outside the gene matches. Germline loops: CDR1 SGHAT, CDR2 FQNNGV. For the CDR3, the DNA is TGTGCCAGCAGCTTAGCGGGAGGCCTCTTTGAGCAGTTCTTC. It codes for CASSLAGGLFEQFF.

This chain links TRBV28 with TRBJ1-5; D not certain. Trimming shortened V by 1 base and J by 7 bases, and 8 bases separated the two germline ends. CDR1 is MDHEN, CDR2 SYDVKM, per germline. The CDR3 contains 13 residues. The chain's CDR3 is CASSLYRGQPQHF. CDR3 nucleotides: TGTGCCAGCAGTTTATACAGAGGGCAGCCCCAGCATTTT.

This chain links TRBV24-1 with TRBJ2-2; D possibly matches TRBD1 or TRBD2 (5 bases each). The ends were cut back, 6 bases at V and 0 bases at J, with 10 bases in the middle. This CDR3 spans 15 amino acids. Germline CDR1 KGHDR, CDR2 SFDVKD. CDR3 region: CATSPGPPNTGELFF. CDR3 coding DNA: TGTGCCACCAGTCCGGGACCGCCGAACACCGGGGAGCTGTTTTTT.

Comments on this clone: Germline and junction disagree at one end, which may indicate a read error. The genes are TRBV19 and TRBJ1-2; a weak D match, TRBD1 (6 bases). Per the germline V gene, CDR1 is LNHDA and CDR2 is SQIVND (reference sequence). The CDR3 runs to 15 residues. The CDR3 region has the DNA TGTGCCAGTAGTTTAGAAGGACAGACTAACTATGGCTACACCTTC. This encodes CASSLEGQTNYGYTF. Full variable domain (remainder filled in from reference TRBV19 and TRBJ1-2): DGGITQSPKYLFRKEGQNVTLSCEQNLNHDAMYWYRQDPGQGLRLIYYSQIVNDFQKGDIAEGYSVSREKKESFPLTVTSAQKNPTAFYLCASSLEGQTNYGYTFGSGTRLTVV.

The rearrangement uses TRBV5-4 and TRBJ2-3, with 12 bases that match TRBD2. V lost 0 bases, J lost 2 bases, and 1 base stayed unmatched. The CDR3 extends over 16 amino acids. In germline, CDR1 is SGHNT, CDR2 YYREEE (reference sequence). The CDR3 DNA reads as TGTGCCAGCAGCTTGGGGACTAGCGGGAACACAGATACGCAGTATTTT. It codes for CASSLGTSGNTDTQYF.